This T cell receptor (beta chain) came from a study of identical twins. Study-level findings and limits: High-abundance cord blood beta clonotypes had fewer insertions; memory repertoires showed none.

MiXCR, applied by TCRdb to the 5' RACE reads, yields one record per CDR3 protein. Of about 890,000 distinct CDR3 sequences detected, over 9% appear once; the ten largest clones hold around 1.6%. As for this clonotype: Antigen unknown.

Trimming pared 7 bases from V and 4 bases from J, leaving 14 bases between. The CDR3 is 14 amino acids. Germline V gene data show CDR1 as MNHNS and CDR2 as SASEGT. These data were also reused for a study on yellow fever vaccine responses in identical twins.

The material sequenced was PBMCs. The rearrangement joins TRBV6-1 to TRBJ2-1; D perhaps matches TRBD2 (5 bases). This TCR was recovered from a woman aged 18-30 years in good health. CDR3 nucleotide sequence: TGTGCCAGCAAATCCGGGATCCTATACAATGAGCAGTTCTTC. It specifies CASKSGILYNEQFF.